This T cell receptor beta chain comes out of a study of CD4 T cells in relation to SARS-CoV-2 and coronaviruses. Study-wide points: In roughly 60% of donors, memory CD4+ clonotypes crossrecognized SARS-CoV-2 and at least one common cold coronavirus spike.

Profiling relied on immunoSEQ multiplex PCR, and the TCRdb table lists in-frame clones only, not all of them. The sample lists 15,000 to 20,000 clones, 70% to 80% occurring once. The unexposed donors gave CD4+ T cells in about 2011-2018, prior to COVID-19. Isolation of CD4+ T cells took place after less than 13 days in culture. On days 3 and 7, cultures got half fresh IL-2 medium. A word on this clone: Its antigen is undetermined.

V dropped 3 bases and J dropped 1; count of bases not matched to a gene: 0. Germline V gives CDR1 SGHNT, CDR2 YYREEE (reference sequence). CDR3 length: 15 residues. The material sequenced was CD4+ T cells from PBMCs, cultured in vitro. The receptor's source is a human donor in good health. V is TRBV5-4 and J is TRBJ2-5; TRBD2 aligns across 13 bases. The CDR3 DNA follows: TGTGCCAGCAGCTGGACTAGCGGGAGCCAAGAGACCCAGTACTTC. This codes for CASSWTSGSQETQYF.